This TCR beta chain appears in the sequencing data of a study of blood T cell repertoires in COVID-19. Study-level background: Nucleic acid was either cDNA or gDNA, and it came from T cells, B-cell-depleted T cells, or PBMCs.

From germline, CDR1 is LNHDA and CDR2 SQIVND (reference sequence). Trimming took off 5 bases at V and 5 bases at J, with 10 bases between the two ends. The CDR3 has 13 residues. Original data processing: Reference gene primer amplification gave estimated nucleated cell counts. TCRdb keeps only in-frame clones here, not all; method: immunoSEQ multiplex PCR. The V and J calls and clone size were taken over from that table, and D and trimming were inferred from the DNA. The repertoire holds around 120,000 clones, 87% seen once, with 25% to 30% in the top ten. Sequencing used peripheral blood. The TCR was taken from an older woman with acute or convalescent COVID-19. The chain has TRBV19 and TRBJ1-5; D is unclear. CDR3 sequence reads: CASSRRYDQPQHF. The CDR3 DNA sequence: TGTGCCAGTAGTCGGCGGTACGATCAGCCCCAGCATTTT.